This entry describes one TCR beta chain. Sequencing used cDNA as its template, made by extracting RNA and reverse transcribing it. Only in-frame clones appear in the TCRdb table, and some are missing; sequencing was by immunoSEQ multiplex PCR. The table shows about 97,000 clones, with approximately 42% occurring only once. CDR3 length: 18 amino acids. Germline lookup yields CDR1 MNHEY and CDR2 SMNVEV (reference sequence). The V and J ends lost 6 bases and 2 bases, in that order; junction bases with no gene match: 10. The sample originates from a study of CD8+ T cells in alopecia areata. Sequences were obtained from CD4+ T cells sorted from blood. This TCR was sampled from a human donor with alopecia areata. V usage is TRBV27 and J usage is TRBJ2-5, with 15 bases lining up with TRBD2. The CDR3, as DNA: TGTGCCAGCAGCCTAGGGCCGGGACTAGCGGGGGGACAAGAGACCCAGTACTTC. This sequence encodes CASSLGPGLAGGQETQYF.